This TCR beta chain is drawn from a study of blood T cell repertoires in COVID-19. About the study: Some COVID-19 samples were acute and others convalescent; all came from the United States, Italy and Spain. T cells, B-cell-depleted T cells, or PBMCs provided the cDNA or gDNA that served as material.

Methods used by the authors: Nucleated cell counts were estimated from reference gene primer amplification. Repertoires were generated with immunoSEQ multiplex PCR, while TCRdb's copy carries only in-frame clones and drops some. The D gene and trimming were derived from the DNA, and the V and J assignments and clone size from that table. This sample has under 150,000 clones, with roughly 85% found just once. The CDR3 covers 13 residues. Deletions cut 8 bases from V and 4 bases from J, with 12 bases between. Input material: peripheral blood. The chain has TRBV12-3 or TRBV12-4 and TRBJ2-1, with D unresolved. The clonotype originates from a human donor in a cohort sampled during active COVID-19. The CDR3 spells CASQAGNYNEQFF. The CDR3 region has the DNA TGTGCCAGCCAGGCCGGTAATTACAATGAGCAGTTCTTC.